This T cell receptor (beta chain) was sequenced for a study of glioma-infiltrating T cells. Study-wide context: Glioblastomas were WHO grade IV, sampled at first diagnosis; low-grade were grade II. Dexamethasone exposure before glioma surgery was limited to six or fewer days. Target coverage was 4.5- to 10-fold for about 1 million blood T cells.

The iRepertoire nested amplicon-rescue multiplex PCR amplified TCR alpha and beta CDR3s from RNA. One entry per CDR3 protein, called by TCRdb with MiXCR from the multiplex PCR reads. The sample contains around 350,000 distinct CDR3 sequences, more than 35% of which appear only once. Study-wide points: Shared blood CDR3 signature motifs marked patients with low tissue-blood divergence.

Regarding this clonotype: Antigen unknown.

This receptor was identified in a human donor with low-grade glioma or glioblastoma, undergoing nonglioma brain surgery, or in good health (not recorded which). Source material: glioma tissue, nonneoplastic brain tissue, or PBMCs (not recorded which).

The CDR3 DNA sequence: TGTGCCAGCTCACTGGGATCCTCGAACACTGAAGCTTTCTTT. Protein product: CASSLGSSNTEAFF. The rearrangement uses TRBV18 and TRBJ1-1; D remains unclear. Trimming shortened V by 4 bases and J by 1 base, and 10 bases separated the two germline ends. CDR1 is KGHSH, CDR2 LQKENI, per germline. This CDR3 region has 14 residues.